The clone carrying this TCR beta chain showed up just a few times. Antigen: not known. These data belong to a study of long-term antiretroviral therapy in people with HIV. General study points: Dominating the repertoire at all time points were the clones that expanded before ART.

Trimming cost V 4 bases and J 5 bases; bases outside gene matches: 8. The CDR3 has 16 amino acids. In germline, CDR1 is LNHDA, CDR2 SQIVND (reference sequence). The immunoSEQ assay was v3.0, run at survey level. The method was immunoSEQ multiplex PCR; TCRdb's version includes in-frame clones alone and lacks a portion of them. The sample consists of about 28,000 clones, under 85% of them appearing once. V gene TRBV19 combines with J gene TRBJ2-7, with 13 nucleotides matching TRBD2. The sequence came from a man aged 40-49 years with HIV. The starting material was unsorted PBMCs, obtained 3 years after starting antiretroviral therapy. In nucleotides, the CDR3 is TGTGCCAGTAGTAGAACTAGCGGGAGGGCCCTCGACGAGCAGTACTTC. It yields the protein CASSRTSGRALDEQYF.